Included here is one T cell receptor beta chain sequence, with context. Trimming stripped 0 bases from V and 6 bases from J, with 9 bases between. Germline CDR1 SGHAT, CDR2 FQNNGV. This CDR3 is built from 14 residues. Produced via immunoSEQ multiplex PCR; TCRdb's table is partial and in-frame only. The table shows a few hundred thousand clones, with 65% to 90% occurring only once. The data stem from a study of blood T cell repertoires in COVID-19. About the study: The United States, Italy and Spain were the sources of the acute and convalescent COVID-19 samples. PBMCs, B-cell-depleted T cells, or T cells were the source of the cDNA or gDNA that made up the material.

The chain recombines TRBV11-2 with TRBJ2-1, with D possibly matching TRBD2 (5 bases). Input material: peripheral blood. The clonotype was recovered from a woman in her forties or fifties with acute or convalescent COVID-19. In nucleotides, the CDR3 is TGTGCCAGCAGCTTAGAGGCGGGCTTCAATGAGCAGTTCTTC. The encoded protein is CASSLEAGFNEQFF.